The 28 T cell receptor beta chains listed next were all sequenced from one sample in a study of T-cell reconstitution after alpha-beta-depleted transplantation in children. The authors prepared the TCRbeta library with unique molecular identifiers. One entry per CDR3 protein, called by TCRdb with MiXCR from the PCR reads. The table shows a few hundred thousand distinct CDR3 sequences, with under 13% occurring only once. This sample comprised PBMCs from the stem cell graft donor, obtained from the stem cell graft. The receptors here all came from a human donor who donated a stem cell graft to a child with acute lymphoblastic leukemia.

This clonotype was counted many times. In DNA, the CDR3 is TGCAGTGCTAGAGATACAGAACTAGCTTTCACAGATACGCAGTATTTT. This codes for CSARDTELAFTDTQYF. The rearrangement joins TRBV20-1 to TRBJ2-3, with D perhaps matching TRBD2 (6 bases). From germline, CDR1 is DFQATT and CDR2 SNEGSKA (reference sequence). V shed 0 bases and J shed 2 bases, with 15 bases lying between them. The length of the CDR3 is 16 residues.

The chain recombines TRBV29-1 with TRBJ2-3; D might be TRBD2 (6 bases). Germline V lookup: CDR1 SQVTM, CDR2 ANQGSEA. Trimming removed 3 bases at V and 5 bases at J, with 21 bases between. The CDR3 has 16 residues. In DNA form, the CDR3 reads TGCAGCGTTGAGTACCCCGTGGGCTTGGGACTAGATACGCAGTATTTT. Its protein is CSVEYPVGLGLDTQYF.

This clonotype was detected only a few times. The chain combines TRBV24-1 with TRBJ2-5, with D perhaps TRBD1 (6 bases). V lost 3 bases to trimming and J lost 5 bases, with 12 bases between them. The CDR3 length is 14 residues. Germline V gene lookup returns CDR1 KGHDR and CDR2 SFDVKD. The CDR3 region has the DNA TGTGCCACCAGTGATACGACAGGTCGTGAGACCCAGTACTTC. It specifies CATSDTTGRETQYF.

The CDR3 protein is CSARTIPQQFF. CDR3 in DNA: TGCAGTGCGCGGACTATCCCACAGCAGTTCTTC. The rearrangement joins TRBV20-1 to TRBJ2-1; perhaps TRBD2 as D (6 bases). This CDR3 is 11 amino acids long. The germline CDR1 and CDR2 sequences are DFQATT and SNEGSKA (reference sequence). The ends were cut back, 6 bases at V and 11 bases at J, with 14 bases in the middle.

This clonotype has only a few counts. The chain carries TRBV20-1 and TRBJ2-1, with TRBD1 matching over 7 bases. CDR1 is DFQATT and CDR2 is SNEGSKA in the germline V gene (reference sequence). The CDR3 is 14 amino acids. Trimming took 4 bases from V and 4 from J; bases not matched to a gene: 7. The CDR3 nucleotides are TGCAGTGCTATAGACAGGGTGGGGTACAATGAGCAGTTCTTC. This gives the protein CSAIDRVGYNEQFF.

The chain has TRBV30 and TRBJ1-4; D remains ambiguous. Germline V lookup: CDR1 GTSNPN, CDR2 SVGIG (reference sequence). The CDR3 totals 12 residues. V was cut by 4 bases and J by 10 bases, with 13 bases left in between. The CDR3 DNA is TGTGCCTGGAAAGACCCTCCCGGAAAACTGTTTTTT. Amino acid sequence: CAWKDPPGKLFF.

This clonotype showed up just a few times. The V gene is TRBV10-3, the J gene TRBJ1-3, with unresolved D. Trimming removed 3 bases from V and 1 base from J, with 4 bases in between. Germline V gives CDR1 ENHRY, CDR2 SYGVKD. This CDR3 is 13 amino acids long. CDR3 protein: CAISEASGNTIYF. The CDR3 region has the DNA TGTGCCATCAGTGAAGCGTCTGGAAACACCATATATTTT.

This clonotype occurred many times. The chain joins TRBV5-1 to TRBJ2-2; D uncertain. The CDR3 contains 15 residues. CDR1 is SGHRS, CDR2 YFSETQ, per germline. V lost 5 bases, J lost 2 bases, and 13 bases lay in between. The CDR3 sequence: CASSGRPQNTGELFF. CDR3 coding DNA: TGCGCCAGCAGTGGGCGCCCCCAAAACACCGGGGAGCTGTTTTTT.

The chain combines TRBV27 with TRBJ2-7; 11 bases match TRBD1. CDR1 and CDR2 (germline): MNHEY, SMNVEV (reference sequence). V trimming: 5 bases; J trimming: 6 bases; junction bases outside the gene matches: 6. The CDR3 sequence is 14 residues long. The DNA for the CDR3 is TGTGCCAGCAGTCGGACAGGGGGCTTGGGCGAGCAGTACTTC. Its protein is CASSRTGGLGEQYF.

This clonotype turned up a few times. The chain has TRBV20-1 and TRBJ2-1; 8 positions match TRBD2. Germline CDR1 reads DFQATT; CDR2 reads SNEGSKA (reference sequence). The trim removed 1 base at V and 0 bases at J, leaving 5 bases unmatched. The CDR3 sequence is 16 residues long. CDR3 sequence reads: CSARALGLASYNEQFF. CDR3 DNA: TGCAGTGCTAGAGCTCTCGGACTAGCCTCCTACAATGAGCAGTTCTTC.

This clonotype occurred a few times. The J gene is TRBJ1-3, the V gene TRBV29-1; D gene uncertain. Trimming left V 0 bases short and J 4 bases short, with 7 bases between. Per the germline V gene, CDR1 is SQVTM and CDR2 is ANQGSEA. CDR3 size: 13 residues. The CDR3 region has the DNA TGCAGCGTTGAAGAGGGGATAGGAAACACCATATATTTT. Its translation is CSVEEGIGNTIYF.

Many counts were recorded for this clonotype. For the CDR3, the DNA is TGTGCCAGCAGCCAGATCGGTCGACAGACCGCAACTAATGAAAAACTGTTTTTT. Protein product: CASSQIGRQTATNEKLFF. This chain uses TRBV4-2 with TRBJ1-4, with D possibly matching TRBD1 (5 bases). V lost 3 bases and J lost 0, with 17 bases in between. The CDR3 sequence is 18 residues long. Germline values: CDR1 LGHNA, CDR2 YNFKEQ.

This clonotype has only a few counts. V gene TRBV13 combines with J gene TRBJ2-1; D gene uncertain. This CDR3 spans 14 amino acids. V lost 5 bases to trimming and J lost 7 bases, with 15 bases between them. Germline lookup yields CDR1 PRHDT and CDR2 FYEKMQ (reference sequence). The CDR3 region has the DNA TGTGCCAGCAGCCACTCCCGGACGGGTAATGAGCAGTTCTTC. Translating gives CASSHSRTGNEQFF.

The CDR3 region has the DNA TGTGCCAGCAGCGACGGGCACTACGAGCAGTACTTC. Translation gives CASSDGHYEQYF. This chain uses TRBV7-8 with TRBJ2-7; D is ambiguous. Between the trimmed V and J ends, which lost 5 bases and 3 bases, there was a span of 8 bases. The CDR3 totals 12 residues. Germline V gives CDR1 SGHVS, CDR2 FQNEAQ. Full variable domain (outside the CDR3, taken from reference TRBV7-8 and TRBJ2-7): GAGVSQSPRYKVAKRGQDVALRCDPISGHVSLFWYQQALGQGPEFLTYFQNEAQLDKSGLPSDRFFAERPEGSVSTLKIQRTQQEDSAVYLCASSDGHYEQYFGPGTRLTVT.

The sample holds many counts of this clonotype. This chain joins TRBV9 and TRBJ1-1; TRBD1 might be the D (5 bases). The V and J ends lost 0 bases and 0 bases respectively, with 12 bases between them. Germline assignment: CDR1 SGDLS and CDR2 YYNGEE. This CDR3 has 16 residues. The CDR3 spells CASSVEAGLMNTEAFF. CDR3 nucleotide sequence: TGTGCCAGCAGCGTAGAGGCAGGGTTGATGAACACTGAAGCTTTCTTT.

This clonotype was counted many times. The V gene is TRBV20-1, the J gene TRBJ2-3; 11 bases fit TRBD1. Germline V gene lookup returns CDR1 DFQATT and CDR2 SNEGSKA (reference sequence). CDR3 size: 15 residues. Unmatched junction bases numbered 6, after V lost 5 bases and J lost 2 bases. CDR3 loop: CSAPRDRGVTDTQYF. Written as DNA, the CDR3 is TGCAGTGCTCCTCGGGACAGGGGGGTCACAGATACGCAGTATTTT.

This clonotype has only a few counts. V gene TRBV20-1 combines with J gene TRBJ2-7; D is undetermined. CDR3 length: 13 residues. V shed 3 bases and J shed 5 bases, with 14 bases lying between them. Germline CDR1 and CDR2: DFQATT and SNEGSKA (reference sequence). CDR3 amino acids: CSARWALRDEQYF. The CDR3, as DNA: TGCAGTGCTAGGTGGGCTCTTCGGGACGAGCAGTACTTC.

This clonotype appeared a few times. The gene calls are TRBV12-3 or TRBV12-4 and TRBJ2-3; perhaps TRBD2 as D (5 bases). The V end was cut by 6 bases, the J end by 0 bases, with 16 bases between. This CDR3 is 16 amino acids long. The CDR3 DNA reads TGTGCCAGCAGCCCCGGACTGGCCTCTAGCACAGATACGCAGTATTTT. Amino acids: CASSPGLASSTDTQYF.

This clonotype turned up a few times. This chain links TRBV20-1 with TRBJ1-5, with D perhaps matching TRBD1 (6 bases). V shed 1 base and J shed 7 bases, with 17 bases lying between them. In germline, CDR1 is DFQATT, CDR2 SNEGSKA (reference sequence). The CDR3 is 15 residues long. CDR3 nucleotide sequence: TGCAGTGCTAGAGTTGAGGGGGTGGTGGGGCAGCCCCAGCATTTT. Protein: CSARVEGVVGQPQHF.

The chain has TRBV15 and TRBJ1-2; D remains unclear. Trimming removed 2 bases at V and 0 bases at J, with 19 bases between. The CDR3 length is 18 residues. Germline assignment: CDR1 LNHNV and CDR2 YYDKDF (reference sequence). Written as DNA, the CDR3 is TGTGCCACCAGCAGAAGATACCTCGGGCCAGAAGCTAACTATGGCTACACCTTC. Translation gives CATSRRYLGPEANYGYTF.

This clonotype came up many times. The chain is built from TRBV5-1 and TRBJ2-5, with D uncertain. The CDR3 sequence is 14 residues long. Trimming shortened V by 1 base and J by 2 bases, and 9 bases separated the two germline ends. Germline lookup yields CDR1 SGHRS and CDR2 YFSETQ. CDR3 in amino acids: CASSLRAVQETQYF. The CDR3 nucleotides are TGCGCCAGCAGCTTGAGGGCGGTTCAAGAGACCCAGTACTTC.

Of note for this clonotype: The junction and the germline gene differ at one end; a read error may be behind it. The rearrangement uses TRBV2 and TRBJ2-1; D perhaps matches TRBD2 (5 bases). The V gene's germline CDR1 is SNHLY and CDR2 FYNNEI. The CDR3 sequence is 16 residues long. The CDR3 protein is CASSEFGSADYNDQFF. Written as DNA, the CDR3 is TGTGCCAGCAGTGAATTTGGTAGCGCAGATTACAATGACCAGTTCTTC.

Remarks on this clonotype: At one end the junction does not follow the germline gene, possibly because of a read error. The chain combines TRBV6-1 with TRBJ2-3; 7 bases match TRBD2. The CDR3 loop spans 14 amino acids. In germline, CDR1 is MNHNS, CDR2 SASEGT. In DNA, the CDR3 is TGTGCCAGCAGCGAAGCGGGATCAGGAGATACGCAGTATTTT. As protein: CASSEAGSGDTQYF.

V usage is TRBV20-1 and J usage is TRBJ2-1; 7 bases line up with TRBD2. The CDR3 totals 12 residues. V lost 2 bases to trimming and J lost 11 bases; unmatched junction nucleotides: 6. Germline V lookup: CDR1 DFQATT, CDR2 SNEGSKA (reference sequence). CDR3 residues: CSARLAAPKQFF. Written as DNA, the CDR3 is TGCAGTGCTAGACTAGCGGCTCCCAAGCAGTTCTTC.

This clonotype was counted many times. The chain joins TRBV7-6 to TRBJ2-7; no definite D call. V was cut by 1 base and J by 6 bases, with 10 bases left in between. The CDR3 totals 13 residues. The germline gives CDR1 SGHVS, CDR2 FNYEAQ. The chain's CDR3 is CASSLDHYFEQYF. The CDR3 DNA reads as TGTGCCAGCAGCTTAGACCACTACTTCGAGCAGTACTTC.

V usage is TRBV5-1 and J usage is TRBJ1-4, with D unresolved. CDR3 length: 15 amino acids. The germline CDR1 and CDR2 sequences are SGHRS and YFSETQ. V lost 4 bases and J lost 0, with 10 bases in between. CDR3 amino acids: CASSPMVPTNEKLFF. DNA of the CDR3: TGCGCCAGCAGCCCTATGGTGCCAACTAATGAAAAACTGTTTTTT.

This CDR3 reads CASSSGLVLGEQYF. DNA of the CDR3: TGTGCCAGCAGTTCGGGACTAGTGCTGGGCGAGCAGTACTTC. The chain links TRBV27 to TRBJ2-7; 8 positions agree with TRBD2. Germline trimming cut 4 bases from V and 6 bases from J; bases unmatched to any gene: 8. The CDR3 length is 14 residues. In germline, CDR1 is MNHEY, CDR2 SMNVEV (reference sequence).

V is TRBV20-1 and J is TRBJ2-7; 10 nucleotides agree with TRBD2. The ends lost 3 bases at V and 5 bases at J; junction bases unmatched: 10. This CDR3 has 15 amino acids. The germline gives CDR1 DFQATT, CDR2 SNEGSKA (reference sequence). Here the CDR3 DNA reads TGCAGTGCTAGTCCCCTAGCGGGAGAATCCCACGAGCAGTACTTC. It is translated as CSASPLAGESHEQYF.